This T cell receptor beta chain stems from a study of blood T cell repertoires in COVID-19. Study-wide context: From the United States, Italy and Spain came samples of acute and convalescent COVID-19.

This CDR3 spans 16 amino acids. Looked up from germline, CDR1 is SGHDT and CDR2 is YYEEEE. J gave up 5 bases and V 4 bases, and 12 bases lay outside the gene matches. Sequenced by immunoSEQ multiplex PCR; TCRdb stores in-frame clones only, minus some. The data contain some 190,000 clones, 85% to 90% of them seen just once; the ten biggest clones take up around 7.5%. The chain uses TRBV5-6 and TRBJ1-5, with 7 bases that match TRBD1. The TCR sequence derives from a woman aged 55-69 years with acute or convalescent COVID-19. Sequencing input: peripheral blood. In DNA form, the CDR3 reads TGTGCCAGCAGCGTGTTGGGGCAGGGGGGAGATCAGCCCCAGCATTTT. It yields the protein CASSVLGQGGDQPQHF.